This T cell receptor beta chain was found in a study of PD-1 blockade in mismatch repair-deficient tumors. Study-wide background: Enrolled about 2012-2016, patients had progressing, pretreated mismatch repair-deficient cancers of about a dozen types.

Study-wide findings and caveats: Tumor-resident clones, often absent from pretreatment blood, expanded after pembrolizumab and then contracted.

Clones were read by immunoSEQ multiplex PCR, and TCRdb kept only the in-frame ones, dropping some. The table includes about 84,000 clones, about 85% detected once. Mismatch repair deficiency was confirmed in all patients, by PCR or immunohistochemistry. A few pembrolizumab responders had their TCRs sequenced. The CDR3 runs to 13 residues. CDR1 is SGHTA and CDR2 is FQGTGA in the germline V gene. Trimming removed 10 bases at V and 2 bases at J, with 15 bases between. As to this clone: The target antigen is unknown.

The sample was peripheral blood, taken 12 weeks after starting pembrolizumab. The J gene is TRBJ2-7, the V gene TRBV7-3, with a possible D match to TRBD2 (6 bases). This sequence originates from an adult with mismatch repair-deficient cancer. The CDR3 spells CATSVREAYEQYF. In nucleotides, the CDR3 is TGTGCCACTAGCGTCCGAGAGGCCTACGAGCAGTACTTC. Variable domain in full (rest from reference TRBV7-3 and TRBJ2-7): GAGVSQTPSNKVTEKGKYVELRCDPISGHTALYWYRQSLGQGPEFLIYFQGTGAADDSGLPNDRFFAVRPEGSVSTLKIQRTERGDSAVYLCATSVREAYEQYFGPGTRLTVT.